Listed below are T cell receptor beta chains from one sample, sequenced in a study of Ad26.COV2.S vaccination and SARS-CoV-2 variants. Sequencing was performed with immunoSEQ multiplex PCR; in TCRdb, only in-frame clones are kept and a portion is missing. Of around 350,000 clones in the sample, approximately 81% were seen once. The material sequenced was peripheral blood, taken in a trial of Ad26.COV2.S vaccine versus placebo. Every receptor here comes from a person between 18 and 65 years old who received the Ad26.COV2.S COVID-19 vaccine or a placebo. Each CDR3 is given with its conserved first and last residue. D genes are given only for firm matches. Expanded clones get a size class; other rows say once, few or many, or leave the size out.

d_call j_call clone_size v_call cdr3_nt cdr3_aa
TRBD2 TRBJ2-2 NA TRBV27 TGTGCCAGCAGTTTATGGCTTGGGACTAGTAACACCGGGGAGCTGTTTTTT CASSLWLGTSNTGELFF
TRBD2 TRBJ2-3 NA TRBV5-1 TGCGCCAGCAGCTGGGGTAGCGGGGGAACAGATACGCAGTATTTT CASSWGSGGTDTQYF
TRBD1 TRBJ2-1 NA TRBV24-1 TGTGCCACCAGCCGGACAGGGGGTCAGAGCGCCTACAATGAGCAGTTCTTC CATSRTGGQSAYNEQFF
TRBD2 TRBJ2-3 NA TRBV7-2 TGTGCCAGCAGCTTAAGCCATAGCGGGGGTGGGACAGATACGCAGTATTTT CASSLSHSGGGTDTQYF
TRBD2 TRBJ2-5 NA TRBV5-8 TGTGCCAGCAGCTTGGGGACTAGCGGGTACCAAGAGACCCAGTACTTC CASSLGTSGYQETQYF
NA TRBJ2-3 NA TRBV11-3 TGTGCCAGCAGCTTAGGTCGGGGCCCCGTCGATACGCAGTATTTT CASSLGRGPVDTQYF
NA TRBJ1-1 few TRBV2 TGTGCCAGCAGTGAAGAGAACAGCTCTGAAGCTTTCTTT CASSEENSSEAFF
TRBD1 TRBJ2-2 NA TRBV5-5 TGTGCCAGCAGCTTCCGGGACACAGGGGGGACCGGGGAGCTGTTTTTT CASSFRDTGGTGELFF
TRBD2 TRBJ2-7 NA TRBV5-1 TGCGCCAGCGCGGTAGCGGGAACTTACGAGCAGTACTTC CASAVAGTYEQYF
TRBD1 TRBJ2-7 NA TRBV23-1 TGCGCCAGCAGACCTCCGGACAGGGGGCACAACGAGCAGTACTTC CASRPPDRGHNEQYF
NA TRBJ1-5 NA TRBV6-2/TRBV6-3 TGTGCCAGCAGTCCCCCAACCCCGACGGATCCCCATCAGCCCCAGCATTTT CASSPPTPTDPHQPQHF
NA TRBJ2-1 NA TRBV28 TGTGCCAGCAGTTTATCCCAATACAATGAGCAGTTCTTC CASSLSQYNEQFF
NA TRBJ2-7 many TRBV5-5 TGTGCCAGCAGCCTGATCGACAGCCACGAGCAGTACTTC CASSLIDSHEQYF
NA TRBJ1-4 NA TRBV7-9 TGTGCCAGCAGCTTGAGGGGGACTAATGAAAAACTGTTTTTT CASSLRGTNEKLFF
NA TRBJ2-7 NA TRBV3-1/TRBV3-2 TGTGCCAGCAGCCACCTGAACTACGAGCAGTACTTC CASSHLNYEQYF
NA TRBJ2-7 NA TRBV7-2 TGTGCCAGCAGCTTAGCTGGGACTGGTTCCTACGAGCAGTACTTC CASSLAGTGSYEQYF
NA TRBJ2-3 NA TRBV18 TGTGCCAGCTCGTCGACGGGGGGCACAGATACGCAGTATTTT CASSSTGGTDTQYF
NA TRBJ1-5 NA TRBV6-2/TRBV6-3 TGTGCCAGCAGTTCTCTCAGGGAAGGGAGCAATCAGCCCCAGCATTTT CASSSLREGSNQPQHF